This is a list of T cell receptor beta chains from one sample in a study of identical twins. TCRdb fed the 5' RACE reads into MiXCR, producing one record per CDR3 protein. The sample yields some 1,600,000 distinct CDR3 sequences, less than 35% seen once. Input material: cord blood. The source of these receptors is a newborn girl in good health. The CDR3 runs from the conserved cysteine through the conserved F or W. Fields, in order: V gene, CDR3 length, J gene, CDR3 protein.

V: TRBV5-1
length: 15
J: TRBJ2-7
CDR3: CASSVGVALTYEQYF

V: TRBV27
length: 13
J: TRBJ2-3
CDR3: CASSFDRGSTQYF

V: TRBV6-6
length: 14
J: TRBJ2-1
CDR3: CASRFRLGGDEQFF

V: TRBV18
length: 13
J: TRBJ1-4
CDR3: CASSPGRVEKLFF

V: TRBV25-1
length: 16
J: TRBJ1-4
CDR3: CASSPTGGAVHEKLFF

V: TRBV7-2
length: 14
J: TRBJ2-5
CDR3: CASLAGVIYNEQYF

V: TRBV28
length: 18
J: TRBJ2-3
CDR3: CASSTPPRDRGYRDTQYF

V: TRBV4-1
length: 15
J: TRBJ2-1
CDR3: CASSPNVGSYNEQFF

V: TRBV2
length: 16
J: TRBJ1-2
CDR3: CASSEIRDRANYGYTF

V: TRBV5-1
length: 12
J: TRBJ1-1
CDR3: CASSLGTGQAFF

V: TRBV7-6
length: 16
J: TRBJ1-2
CDR3: CASSAREDRVAYGYTF

V: TRBV2
length: 15
J: TRBJ2-3
CDR3: CASSVFSTSTDTQYF

V: TRBV11-2
length: 15
J: TRBJ2-1
CDR3: CASSPTSTVYDEQFF

V: TRBV5-1
length: 15
J: TRBJ1-2
CDR3: CASSLESGTLYGYTF

V: TRBV2
length: 16
J: TRBJ2-2
CDR3: CASSEGQNANTGELFF

V: TRBV3-1
length: 18
J: TRBJ1-5
CDR3: CASSQGPTGWYSNQPQHF

V: TRBV6-1
length: 15
J: TRBJ1-4
CDR3: CASKEPTGWNEKLFF

V: TRBV4-2
length: 16
J: TRBJ1-1
CDR3: CASSQGGARGNTEAFF

V: TRBV7-2
length: 16
J: TRBJ2-7
CDR3: CASTFRGGGEGYEQYF

V: TRBV16
length: 14
J: TRBJ1-5
CDR3: CASSQSGGNQPQHF

V: TRBV11-2
length: 16
J: -
CDR3: CASSFLAGGPFYEQYF

V: TRBV12-3/TRBV12-4
length: 15
J: TRBJ2-5
CDR3: CASSLVDPRGETQYF

V: TRBV5-1
length: 14
J: TRBJ2-7
CDR3: CASSLGGMSYEQYF

V: TRBV6-5
length: 15
J: TRBJ1-1
CDR3: CASSPPRAPNTEAFF

V: TRBV12-3/TRBV12-4
length: 11
J: TRBJ2-1
CDR3: CAIRGINEQFF

V: TRBV19
length: 16
J: TRBJ2-1
CDR3: CASSVTSGRTYNEQFF

V: TRBV7-2
length: 17
J: TRBJ2-7
CDR3: CASSAFGLAGSSYEQYF

V: TRBV4-2
length: 12
J: TRBJ1-2
CDR3: CASSPGSTGCTF

V: TRBV25-1
length: 18
J: TRBJ2-1
CDR3: CASSQPDEMSGTYNEQFF

V: TRBV3-1
length: 14
J: TRBJ2-1
CDR3: CASSRTSGRNEQFF

V: TRBV4-1
length: 15
J: TRBJ2-7
CDR3: CASSQVGQGHYEQYF

V: TRBV6-1
length: 14
J: TRBJ1-5
CDR3: CASSEMEINQPQHF

V: TRBV18
length: 13
J: TRBJ1-1
CDR3: CASSPGQNTEAFF

V: TRBV7-2
length: 13
J: TRBJ2-3
CDR3: CASSFMRTDTQYF

V: TRBV10-3
length: 13
J: TRBJ2-7
CDR3: CAITDGQTYEQYF

V: TRBV28
length: 12
J: TRBJ1-4
CDR3: CASSSRGEELFF

V: TRBV5-6
length: 13
J: TRBJ2-7
CDR3: CASSLQGEKREYF

V: TRBV20-1
length: 14
J: TRBJ1-5
CDR3: CSALTGGGNQPQHF

V: TRBV5-1
length: 15
J: TRBJ2-3
CDR3: CASSGQGSEADTQYF

V: TRBV6-2/TRBV6-3
length: 12
J: TRBJ2-7
CDR3: CASSPMFDQQYF

V: TRBV12-3/TRBV12-4
length: 14
J: TRBJ1-5
CDR3: CASSRTGGGQPQHF

V: TRBV6-4
length: 16
J: TRBJ2-1
CDR3: CASSDSWTRSYNEQFF

V: TRBV20-1
length: 19
J: TRBJ1-6
CDR3: CSARDGGIAYHIAYSPLHF

V: TRBV12-3/TRBV12-4
length: 15
J: TRBJ1-5
CDR3: CASSLSRYSNQPQHF

V: TRBV4-1
length: 14
J: -
CDR3: CASSHLRDNYEQYF

V: TRBV6-6
length: 13
J: TRBJ2-7
CDR3: CASSYVGWGEQYF

V: TRBV7-2
length: 15
J: TRBJ2-1
CDR3: CASSLVGTTYNEQFF

V: TRBV12-3/TRBV12-4
length: 14
J: TRBJ2-3
CDR3: CASSLRTSADTQYF

V: TRBV4-2
length: 15
J: TRBJ2-3
CDR3: CASSQGTGFSDTQYF

V: TRBV30
length: 13
J: TRBJ2-5
CDR3: CAWSRDYQETQYF

V: TRBV6-2/TRBV6-3
length: 14
J: -
CDR3: CASSDLKGYHEQYF

V: TRBV5-1
length: 15
J: TRBJ2-5
CDR3: CASGSKGVNQETQYF

V: TRBV5-6
length: 12
J: TRBJ1-1
CDR3: CASSLGDSEAFF